Here is one T cell receptor beta chain with its context. Template material for amplifying TCR beta CDR3 regions consisted of RNA transcripts. A first-round RT-PCR of the TCR CDR3 used the HTBI primer set. TCRdb recomputed calls from the multiplex PCR reads with MiXCR, one row per CDR3 protein. The sample carries around 450,000 distinct CDR3 sequences, roughly 13% recorded once. The data were taken from a study of T cells in Graves' hyperthyroidism and ophthalmopathy. It was considered stable Graves' hyperthyroidism when ophthalmopathy did not progress within 18 months. Among the patients, aged 18 to 65, hyperthyroidism was newly diagnosed and had lasted under 2 months. The CDR3 spans 14 residues. CDR1 is MGHDK, CDR2 SYGVNS, per germline. Trimming shortened V by 4 bases and J by 7 bases, and 16 bases separated the two germline ends.

Source material: blood. The sequence was obtained from a woman younger than 35 with Graves' hyperthyroidism. The chain links TRBV25-1 to TRBJ1-1; D may be TRBD1 (6 bases). The CDR3 DNA reads as TGTGCCAGCAGTGCTCAAGGGGCAGGGGATGAAGCTTTCTTT. Its protein is CASSAQGAGDEAFF.